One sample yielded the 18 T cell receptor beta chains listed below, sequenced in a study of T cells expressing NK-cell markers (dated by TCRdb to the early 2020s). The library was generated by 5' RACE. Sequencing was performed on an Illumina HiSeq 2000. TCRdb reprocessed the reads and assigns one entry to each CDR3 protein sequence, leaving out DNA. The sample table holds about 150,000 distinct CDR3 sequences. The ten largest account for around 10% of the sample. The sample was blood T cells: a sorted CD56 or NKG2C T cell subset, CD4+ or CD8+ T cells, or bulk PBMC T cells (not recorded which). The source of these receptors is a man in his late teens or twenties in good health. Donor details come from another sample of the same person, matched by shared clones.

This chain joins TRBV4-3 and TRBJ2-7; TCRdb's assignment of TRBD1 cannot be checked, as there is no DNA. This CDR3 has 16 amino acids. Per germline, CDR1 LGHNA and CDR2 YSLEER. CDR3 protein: CASSQVTGQGAYEQYF.

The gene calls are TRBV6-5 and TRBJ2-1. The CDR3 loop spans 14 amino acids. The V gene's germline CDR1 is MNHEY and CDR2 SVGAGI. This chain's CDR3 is CASSLRLVDNEQFF.

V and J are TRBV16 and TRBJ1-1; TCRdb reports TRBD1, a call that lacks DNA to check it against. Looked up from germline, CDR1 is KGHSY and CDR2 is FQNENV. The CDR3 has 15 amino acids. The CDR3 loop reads CASSQQGGLNTEAFF.

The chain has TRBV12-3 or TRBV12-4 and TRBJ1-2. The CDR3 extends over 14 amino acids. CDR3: CASTLRSGGPGYTF.

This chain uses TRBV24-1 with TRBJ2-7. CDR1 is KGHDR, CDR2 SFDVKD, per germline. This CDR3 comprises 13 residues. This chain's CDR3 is CATSSSDLYEQYF.

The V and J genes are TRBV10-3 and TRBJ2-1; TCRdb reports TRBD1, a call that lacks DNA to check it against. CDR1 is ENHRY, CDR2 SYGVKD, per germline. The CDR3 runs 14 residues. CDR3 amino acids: CAIWTGGSYNEQFF.

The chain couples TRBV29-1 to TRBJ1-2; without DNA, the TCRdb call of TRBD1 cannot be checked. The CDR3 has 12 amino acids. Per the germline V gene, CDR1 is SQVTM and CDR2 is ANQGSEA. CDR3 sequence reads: CSAPGQGGGYTF.

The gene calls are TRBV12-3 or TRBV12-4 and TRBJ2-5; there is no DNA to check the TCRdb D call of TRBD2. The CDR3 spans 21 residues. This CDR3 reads CASSFVSGTGDLAGATQTQYF.

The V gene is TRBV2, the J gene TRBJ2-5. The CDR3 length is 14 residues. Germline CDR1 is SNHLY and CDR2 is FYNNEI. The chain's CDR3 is CASSEIYGDETQYF. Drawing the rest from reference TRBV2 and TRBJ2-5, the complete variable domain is EPEVTQTPSHQVTQMGQEVILRCVPISNHLYFYWYRQILGQKVEFLVSFYNNEISEKSEIFDDQFSVERPDGSNFTLKIRSTKLEDSAMYFCASSEIYGDETQYFGPGTRLLVL.

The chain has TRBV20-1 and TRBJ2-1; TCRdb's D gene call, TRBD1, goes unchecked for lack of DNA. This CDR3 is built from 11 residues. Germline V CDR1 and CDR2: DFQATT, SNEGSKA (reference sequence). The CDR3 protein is CSGRRGNEQFF.

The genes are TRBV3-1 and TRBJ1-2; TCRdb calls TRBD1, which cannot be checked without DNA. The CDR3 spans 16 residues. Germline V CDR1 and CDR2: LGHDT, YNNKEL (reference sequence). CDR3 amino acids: CASSQGLQGAISGYTF.

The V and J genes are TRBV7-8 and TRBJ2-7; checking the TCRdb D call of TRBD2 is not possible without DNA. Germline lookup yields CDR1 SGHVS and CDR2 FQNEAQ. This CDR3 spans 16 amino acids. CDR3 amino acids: CASTWGGLAGVREQYF.

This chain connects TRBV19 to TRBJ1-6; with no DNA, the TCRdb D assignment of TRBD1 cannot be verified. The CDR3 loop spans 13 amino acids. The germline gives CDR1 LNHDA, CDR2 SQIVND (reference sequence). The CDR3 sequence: CASIQGIGSPLHF.

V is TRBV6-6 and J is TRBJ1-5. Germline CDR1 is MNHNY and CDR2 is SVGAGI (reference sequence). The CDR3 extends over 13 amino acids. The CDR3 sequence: CASSFGLNQPQHF.

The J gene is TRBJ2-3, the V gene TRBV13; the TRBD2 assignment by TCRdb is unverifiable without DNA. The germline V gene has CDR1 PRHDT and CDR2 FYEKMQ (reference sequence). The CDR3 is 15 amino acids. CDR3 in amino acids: CASSQAGRAADTQYF.

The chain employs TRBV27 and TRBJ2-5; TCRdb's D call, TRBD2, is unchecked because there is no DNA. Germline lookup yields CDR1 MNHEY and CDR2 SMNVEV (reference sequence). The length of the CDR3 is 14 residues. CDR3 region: CASSPPEAGETQYF.

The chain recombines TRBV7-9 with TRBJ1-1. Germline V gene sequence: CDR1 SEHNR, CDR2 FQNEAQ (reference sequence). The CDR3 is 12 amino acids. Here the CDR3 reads CASRPEGTEAFF.

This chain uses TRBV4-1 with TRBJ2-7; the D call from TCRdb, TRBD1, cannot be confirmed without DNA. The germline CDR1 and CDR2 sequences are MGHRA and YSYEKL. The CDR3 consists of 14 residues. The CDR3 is CASSQEGQKYEQYF.